Below, 5 T cell receptor beta chains from the same sample are listed, as sequenced in a study of CD8 T cells in Susac syndrome. Reverse transcription used about 0.45 to 1 ug RNA and random hexamers. TCRdb ran MiXCR on the immunoSEQ multiplex PCR reads and lists one entry per CDR3 protein. The sample shows 140,000 to 150,000 distinct CDR3 sequences, approximately 95% of them seen only once. Input material: CD4+ T cells from PBMCs. The receptor source for this set is a human donor with multiple sclerosis.

CDR3 bases: TGTGCCTGGACCCTGGCGGGGACAGGGCGAAGATTTCCCTATGGCTACACCTTC. Encoded protein: CAWTLAGTGRRFPYGYTF. J is TRBJ1-2 and V is TRBV30; 9 positions agree with TRBD1. Germline V gene data show CDR1 as GTSNPN and CDR2 as SVGIG (reference sequence). Trimming at V came to 4 bases and at J to 4 bases, leaving 19 bases not matched to a gene. This CDR3 has 18 amino acids.

This sequence joins TRBV7-9 and TRBJ1-2; tentatively, D is TRBD1 (6 bases). The CDR3 is 13 amino acids. In germline, CDR1 is SEHNR, CDR2 FQNEAQ (reference sequence). Deletions cut 5 bases from V and 8 bases from J, with 15 bases between. CDR3 protein: CASSGTGIGGYTF. The CDR3 DNA follows: TGTGCCAGCAGCGGAACAGGGATAGGAGGCTACACCTTC.

The rearrangement uses TRBV7-8 and TRBJ2-7; D possibly matches TRBD1 or TRBD2 (6 bases each). CDR1 and CDR2 from the germline V gene are SGHVS and FQNEAQ. This CDR3 spans 16 amino acids. Trimming removed 8 bases from V and 2 bases from J, with 22 bases in between. The DNA of the CDR3 is TGTGCCAGCCTTAAGGGAAGAGGGGGAGGCCCCTACGAGCAGTACTTC. Protein sequence: CASLKGRGGGPYEQYF.

V is TRBV30 and J is TRBJ2-7, with TRBD1 matching 7 bases. Germline trimming cut 7 bases from V and 1 base from J; bases unmatched to any gene: 4. The germline gives CDR1 GTSNPN, CDR2 SVGIG (reference sequence). This CDR3 is 12 amino acids long. This CDR3 is CASDRLSYEQYF. The CDR3, as DNA: TGTGCCTCGGACAGGCTTTCCTACGAGCAGTACTTC.

The rearrangement links TRBV14 to TRBJ2-5; possible D gene TRBD1, 5 bases. V was clipped by 0 bases and J by 3 bases, with 11 bases between them. CDR3 length: 15 amino acids. The germline CDR1 and CDR2 sequences are SGHDN and FVKESK. In DNA form, the CDR3 reads TGTGCCAGCAGCCAAGATCGCAGGGTTAAAGAGACCCAGTACTTC. Translation gives CASSQDRRVKETQYF.